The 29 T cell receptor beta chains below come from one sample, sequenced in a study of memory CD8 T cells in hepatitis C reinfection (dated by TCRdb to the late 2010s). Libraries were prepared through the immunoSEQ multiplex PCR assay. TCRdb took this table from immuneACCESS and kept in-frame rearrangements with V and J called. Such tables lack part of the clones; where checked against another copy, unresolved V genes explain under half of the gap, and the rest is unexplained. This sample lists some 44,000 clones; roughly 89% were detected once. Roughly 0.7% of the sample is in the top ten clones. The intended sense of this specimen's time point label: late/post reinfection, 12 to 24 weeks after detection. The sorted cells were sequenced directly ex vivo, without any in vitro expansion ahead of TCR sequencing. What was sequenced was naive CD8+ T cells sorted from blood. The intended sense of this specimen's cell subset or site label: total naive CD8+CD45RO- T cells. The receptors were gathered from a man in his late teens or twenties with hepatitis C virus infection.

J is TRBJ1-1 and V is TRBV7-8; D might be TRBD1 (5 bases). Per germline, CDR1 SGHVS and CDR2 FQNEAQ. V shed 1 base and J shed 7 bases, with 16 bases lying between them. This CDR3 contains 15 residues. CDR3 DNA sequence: TGTGCCAGCAGCTTAGGGTGGGGCTTCGCAGGTGAAGCTTTCTTT. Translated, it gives CASSLGWGFAGEAFF. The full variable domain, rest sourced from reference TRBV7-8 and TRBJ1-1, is GAGVSQSPRYKVAKRGQDVALRCDPISGHVSLFWYQQALGQGPEFLTYFQNEAQLDKSGLPSDRFFAERPEGSVSTLKIQRTQQEDSAVYLCASSLGWGFAGEAFFGQGTRLTVV.

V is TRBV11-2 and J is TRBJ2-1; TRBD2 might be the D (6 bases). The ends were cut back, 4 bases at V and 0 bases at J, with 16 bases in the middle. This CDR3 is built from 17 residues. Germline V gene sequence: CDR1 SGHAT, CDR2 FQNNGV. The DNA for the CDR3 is TGTGCCAGCAGCTGGGAGGACCTCCGGAGCTCCTACAATGAGCAGTTCTTC. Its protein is CASSWEDLRSSYNEQFF.

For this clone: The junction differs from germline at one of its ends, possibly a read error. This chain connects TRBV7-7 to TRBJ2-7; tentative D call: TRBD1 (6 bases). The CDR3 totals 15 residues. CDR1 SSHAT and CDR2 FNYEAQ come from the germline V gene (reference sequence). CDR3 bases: TGTGCTAGCAGCCTGGGTGGTGGGGGCAGCTACGAGCAGTACTTC. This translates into CASSLGGGGSYEQYF.

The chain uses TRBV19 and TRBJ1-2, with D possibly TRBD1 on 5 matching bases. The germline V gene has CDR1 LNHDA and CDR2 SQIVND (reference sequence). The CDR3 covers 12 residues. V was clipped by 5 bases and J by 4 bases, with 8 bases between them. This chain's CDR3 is CASSPDTYGYTF. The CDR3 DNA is TGTGCCAGTAGTCCGGACACCTATGGCTACACCTTC.

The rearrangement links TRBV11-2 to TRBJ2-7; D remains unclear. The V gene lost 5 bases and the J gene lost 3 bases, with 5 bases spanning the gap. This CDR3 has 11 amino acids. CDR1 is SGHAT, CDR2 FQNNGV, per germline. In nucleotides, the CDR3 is TGTGCCAGCAGCACAAACTACGAGCAGTACTTC. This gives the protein CASSTNYEQYF. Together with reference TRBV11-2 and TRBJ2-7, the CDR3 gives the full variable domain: EAGVAQSPRYKIIEKRQSVAFWCNPISGHATLYWYQQILGQGPKLLIQFQNNGVVDDSQLPKDRFSAERLKGVDSTLKIQPAKLEDSAVYLCASSTNYEQYFGPGTRLTVT.

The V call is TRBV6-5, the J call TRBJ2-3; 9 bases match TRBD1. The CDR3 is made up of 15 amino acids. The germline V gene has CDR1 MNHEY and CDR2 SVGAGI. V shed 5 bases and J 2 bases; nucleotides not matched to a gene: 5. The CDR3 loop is CASSGGQGYTDTQYF. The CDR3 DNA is TGTGCCAGCAGTGGGGGACAGGGATACACAGATACGCAGTATTTT.

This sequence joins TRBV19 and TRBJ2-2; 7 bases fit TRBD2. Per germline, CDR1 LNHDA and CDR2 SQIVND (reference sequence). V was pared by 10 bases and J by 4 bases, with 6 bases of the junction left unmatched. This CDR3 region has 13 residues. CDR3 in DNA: TGTGCCACTCGGCGGGAGCCCACCGGGGAGCTGTTTTTT. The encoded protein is CATRREPTGELFF.

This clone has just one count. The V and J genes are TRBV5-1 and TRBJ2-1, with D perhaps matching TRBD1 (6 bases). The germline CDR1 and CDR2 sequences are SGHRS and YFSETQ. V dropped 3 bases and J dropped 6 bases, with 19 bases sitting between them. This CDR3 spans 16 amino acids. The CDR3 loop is CASSSAGTRNLNEQFF. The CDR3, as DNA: TGCGCCAGCAGCTCAGCCGGGACACGAAACCTCAATGAGCAGTTCTTC.

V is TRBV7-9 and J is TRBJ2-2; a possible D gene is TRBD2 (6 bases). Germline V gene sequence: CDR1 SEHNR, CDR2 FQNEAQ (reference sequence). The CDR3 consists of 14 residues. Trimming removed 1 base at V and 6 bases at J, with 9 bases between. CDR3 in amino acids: CASSLETRAGELFF. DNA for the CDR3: TGTGCCAGCAGCTTAGAGACTAGGGCCGGGGAGCTGTTTTTT.

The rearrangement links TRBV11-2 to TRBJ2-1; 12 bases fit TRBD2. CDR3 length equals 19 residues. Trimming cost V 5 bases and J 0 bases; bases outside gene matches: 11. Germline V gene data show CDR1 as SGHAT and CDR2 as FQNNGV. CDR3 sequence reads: CASSPGLAGSISSYNEQFF. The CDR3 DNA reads TGTGCCAGCAGCCCCGGACTAGCGGGATCAATTAGCTCCTACAATGAGCAGTTCTTC.

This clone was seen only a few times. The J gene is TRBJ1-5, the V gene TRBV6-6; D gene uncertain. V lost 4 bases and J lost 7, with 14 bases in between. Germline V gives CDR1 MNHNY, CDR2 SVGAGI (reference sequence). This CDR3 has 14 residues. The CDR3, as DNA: TGTGCCAGCAGTTCCACAGTGAGTGCGCAGCCCCAGCATTTT. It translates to CASSSTVSAQPQHF.

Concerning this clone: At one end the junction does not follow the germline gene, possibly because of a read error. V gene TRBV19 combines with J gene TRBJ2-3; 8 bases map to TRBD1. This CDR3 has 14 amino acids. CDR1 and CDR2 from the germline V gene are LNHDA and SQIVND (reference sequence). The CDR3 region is CASSRGTGTDAQYF. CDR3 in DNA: TGTGCCAGTAGTAGGGGGACAGGCACAGATGCGCAGTATTTT. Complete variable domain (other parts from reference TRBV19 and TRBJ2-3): DGGITQSPKYLFRKEGQNVTLSCEQNLNHDAMYWYRQDPGQGLRLIYYSQIVNDFQKGDIAEGYSVSREKKESFPLTVTSAQKNPTAFYLCASSRGTGTDAQYFGPGTRLTVL.

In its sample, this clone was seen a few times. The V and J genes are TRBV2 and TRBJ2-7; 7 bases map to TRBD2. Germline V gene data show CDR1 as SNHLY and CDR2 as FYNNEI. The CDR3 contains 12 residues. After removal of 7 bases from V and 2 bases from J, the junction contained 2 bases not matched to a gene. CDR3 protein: CASTRGAYEQYF. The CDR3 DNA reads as TGTGCCAGCACACGGGGGGCCTACGAGCAGTACTTC.

In DNA, the CDR3 is TGTGCCAGCAGCTTAGTGGCGGGGGTATCTTTCTTCCAAGAGACCCAGTACTTC. Its translation: CASSLVAGVSFFQETQYF. J is TRBJ2-5 and V is TRBV11-2, with 7 bases lining up with TRBD2. The germline V gene has CDR1 SGHAT and CDR2 FQNNGV. The CDR3 covers 18 residues. With V trimmed by 1 base and J by 1 base, 12 bases remained unmatched.

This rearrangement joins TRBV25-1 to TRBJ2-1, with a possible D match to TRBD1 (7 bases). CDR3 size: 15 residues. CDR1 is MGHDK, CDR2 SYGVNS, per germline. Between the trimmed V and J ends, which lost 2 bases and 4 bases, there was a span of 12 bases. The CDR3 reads CASSERSGGYNEQFF. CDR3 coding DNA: TGTGCCAGCAGTGAAAGGTCAGGGGGGTACAATGAGCAGTTCTTC.

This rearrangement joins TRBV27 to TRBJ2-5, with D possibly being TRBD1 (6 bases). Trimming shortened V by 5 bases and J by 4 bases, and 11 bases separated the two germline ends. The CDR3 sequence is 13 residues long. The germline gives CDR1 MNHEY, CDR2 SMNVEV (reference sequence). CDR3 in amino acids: CASSLGGPETQYF. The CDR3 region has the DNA TGTGCCAGCAGTCTAGGGGGACCAGAGACCCAGTACTTC.

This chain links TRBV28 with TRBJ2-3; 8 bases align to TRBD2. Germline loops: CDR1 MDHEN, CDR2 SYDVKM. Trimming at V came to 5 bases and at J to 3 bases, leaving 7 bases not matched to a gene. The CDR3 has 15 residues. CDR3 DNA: TGTGCCAGCAGTCACTCCGGGACTAGGACAGATACGCAGTATTTT. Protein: CASSHSGTRTDTQYF.

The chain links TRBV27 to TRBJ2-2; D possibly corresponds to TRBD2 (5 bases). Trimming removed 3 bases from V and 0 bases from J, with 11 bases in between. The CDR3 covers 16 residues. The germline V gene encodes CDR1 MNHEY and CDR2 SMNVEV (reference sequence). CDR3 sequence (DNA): TGTGCCAGCAGTTTCGGGAACCGACCGAACACCGGGGAGCTGTTTTTT. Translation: CASSFGNRPNTGELFF.

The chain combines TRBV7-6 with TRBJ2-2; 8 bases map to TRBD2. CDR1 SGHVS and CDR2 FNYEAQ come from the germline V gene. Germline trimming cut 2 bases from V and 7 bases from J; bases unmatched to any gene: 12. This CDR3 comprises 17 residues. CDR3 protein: CASSLSSGPEVGGELFF. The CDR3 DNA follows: TGTGCCAGCAGCTTATCTAGCGGGCCTGAGGTTGGCGGGGAGCTGTTTTTT.

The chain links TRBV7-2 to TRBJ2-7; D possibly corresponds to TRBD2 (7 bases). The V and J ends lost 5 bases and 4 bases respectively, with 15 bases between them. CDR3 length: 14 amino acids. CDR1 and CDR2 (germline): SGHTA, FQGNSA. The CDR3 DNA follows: TGTGCCAGCAGCCCAGGTGCGGGGGCGTACGAGCAGTACGTC. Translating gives CASSPGAGAYEQYV.

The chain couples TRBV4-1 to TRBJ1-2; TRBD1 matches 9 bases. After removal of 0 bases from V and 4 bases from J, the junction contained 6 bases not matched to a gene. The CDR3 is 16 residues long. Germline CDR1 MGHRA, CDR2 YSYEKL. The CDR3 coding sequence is TGCGCCAGCAGCCAAGAACCGGGACAGGGTAGCTATGGCTACACCTTC. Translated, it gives CASSQEPGQGSYGYTF.

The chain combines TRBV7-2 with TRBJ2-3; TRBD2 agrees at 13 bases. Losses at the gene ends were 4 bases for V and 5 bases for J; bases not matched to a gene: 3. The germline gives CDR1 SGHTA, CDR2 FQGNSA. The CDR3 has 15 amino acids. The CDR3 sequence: CASSSGLAGLDTQYF. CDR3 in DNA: TGTGCCAGCAGCTCGGGACTAGCGGGGTTAGATACGCAGTATTTT.

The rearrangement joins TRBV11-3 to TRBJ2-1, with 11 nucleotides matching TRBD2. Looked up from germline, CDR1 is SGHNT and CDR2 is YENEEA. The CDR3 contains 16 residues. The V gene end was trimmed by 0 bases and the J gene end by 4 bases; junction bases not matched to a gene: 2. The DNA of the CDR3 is TGTGCCAGCAGCTTAGAGGGGACTAGCGGATACAATGAGCAGTTCTTC. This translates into CASSLEGTSGYNEQFF.

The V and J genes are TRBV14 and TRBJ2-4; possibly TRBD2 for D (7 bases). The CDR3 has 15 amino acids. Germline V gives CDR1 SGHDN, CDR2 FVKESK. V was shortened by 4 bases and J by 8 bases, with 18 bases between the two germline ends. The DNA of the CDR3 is TGTGCCAGCAGCCCCGATAGCCAGGGGAGGGACATTCAGTACTTC. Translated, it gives CASSPDSQGRDIQYF.

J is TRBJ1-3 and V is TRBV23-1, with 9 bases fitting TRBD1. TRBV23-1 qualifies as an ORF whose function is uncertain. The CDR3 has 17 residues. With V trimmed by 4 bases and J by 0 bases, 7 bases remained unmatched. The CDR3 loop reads CASSPTGTGNSGNTIYF. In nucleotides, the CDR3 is TGCGCCAGCAGTCCCACCGGGACAGGGAACTCTGGAAACACCATATATTTT.

The chain's CDR3 is CASSKTTGWNTEAFF. CDR3 in DNA: TGTGCCAGCAGCAAAACGACAGGCTGGAACACTGAAGCTTTCTTT. The chain links TRBV7-8 to TRBJ1-1; TRBD1 might be the D (6 bases). In germline, CDR1 is SGHVS, CDR2 FQNEAQ. V gave up 5 bases and J gave up 1 base, with 14 bases separating them. The CDR3 consists of 15 residues. Drawing the rest from reference TRBV7-8 and TRBJ1-1, the complete variable domain is GAGVSQSPRYKVAKRGQDVALRCDPISGHVSLFWYQQALGQGPEFLTYFQNEAQLDKSGLPSDRFFAERPEGSVSTLKIQRTQQEDSAVYLCASSKTTGWNTEAFFGQGTRLTVV.

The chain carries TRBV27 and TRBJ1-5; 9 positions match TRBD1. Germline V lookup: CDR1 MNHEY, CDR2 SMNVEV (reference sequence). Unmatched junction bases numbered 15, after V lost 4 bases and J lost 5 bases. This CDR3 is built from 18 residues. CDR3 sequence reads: CASSSSPGQGRGHQPQHF. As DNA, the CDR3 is TGTGCCAGCAGTTCATCCCCGGGACAGGGTAGAGGGCATCAGCCCCAGCATTTT.

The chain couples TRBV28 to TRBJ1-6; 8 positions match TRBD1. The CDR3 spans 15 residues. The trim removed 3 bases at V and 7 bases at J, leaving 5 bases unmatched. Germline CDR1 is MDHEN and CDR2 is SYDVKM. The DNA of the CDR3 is TGTGCCAGCAGTTTTAGGAGACAGGGGAATTCACCCCTCCACTTT. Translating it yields CASSFRRQGNSPLHF. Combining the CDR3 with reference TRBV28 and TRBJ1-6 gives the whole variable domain DVKVTQSSRYLVKRTGEKVFLECVQDMDHENMFWYRQDPGLGLRLIYFSYDVKMKEKGDIPEGYSVSREKKERFSLILESASTNQTSMYLCASSFRRQGNSPLHFGNGTRLTVT.

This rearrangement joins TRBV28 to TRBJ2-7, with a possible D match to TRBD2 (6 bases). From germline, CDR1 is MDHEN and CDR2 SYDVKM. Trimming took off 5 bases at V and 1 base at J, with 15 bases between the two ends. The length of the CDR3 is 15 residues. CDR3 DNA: TGTGCCAGCAGTCTTTCTGGGACTCCTTCCTACGAGCAGTACTTC. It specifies CASSLSGTPSYEQYF.